These T cell receptor beta chains were read from a single sample in a study of vaccination and CD4 T cells after COVID-19. Their antigen targets remain unknown. TCRdb redid the calling of the PCR reads with MiXCR, one entry per CDR3 protein. The sample holds 15,000 or so distinct CDR3 sequences; 70% to 75% are singletons and the top ten take roughly 16%. Sequences were obtained from CD4+ T cells from blood, cultured in vitro. The source of these receptors is a human donor who had recovered from COVID-19. CDR3s include the opening cysteine and the closing phenylalanine or tryptophan. D genes are given only for firm matches. Rows may omit the clone size; those that give it use once, few, many or a size class.

J gene	D gene	clone size	V gene	CDR3 DNA	CDR3 protein
TRBJ1-5	.	.	TRBV7-9	TGTGCCAGCAGCTTAGGTTTTGGTCAGCCCCAGCATTTT	CASSLGFGQPQHF
TRBJ2-3	.	.	TRBV2	TGTGCCAGCAGTGAACGGGGAGGCGACACAGATACGCAGTATTTT	CASSERGGDTDTQYF
TRBJ1-2	.	.	TRBV6-1	TGTGCCAGTTTAATTGGGACGGCAGCTAACTATGGCTACACCTTC	CASLIGTAANYGYTF
TRBJ1-3	.	once	TRBV21-1	TGTGCCAGCAGCCCGGGGGACAGGGGGCGCGGAAACACCATATATTTT	CASSPGDRGRGNTIYF
TRBJ2-7	.	.	TRBV6-5	TGTGCCAGCAGTTACTCCGGACAGATCCCCTACGAGCAGTACTTC	CASSYSGQIPYEQYF
TRBJ2-3	TRBD1	.	TRBV7-9	TGTGCCAGCAGCTTACGAGGGGGCGAAGATACGCAGTATTTT	CASSLRGGEDTQYF
TRBJ2-3	TRBD2	few	TRBV6-2/TRBV6-3	TGTGCCAGCGCCCTAATCGCTAGCGGGAGGGGGGATACGCAGTATTTT	CASALIASGRGDTQYF
TRBJ2-2	TRBD1	.	TRBV2	TGTGCCAGCGGCCAGGGGGCGGCCGGGGAGCTGTTTTTT	CASGQGAAGELFF
TRBJ1-3	.	.	TRBV19	TGTGCCAGTAAACGGGAATACACCATATATTTT	CASKREYTIYF
TRBJ2-7	.	once	TRBV11-2	TGTGCCAGCAGCTTAGATGGCGGGGGCTATCCCTACGAGCAGTACTTC	CASSLDGGGYPYEQYF
TRBJ2-7	.	.	TRBV15	TGTGCCACCAGCAGTGGTGAGACAGAAACCTACGAGCAGTACTTC	CATSSGETETYEQYF
TRBJ1-5	.	few	TRBV4-3	TGCGCCAGCAGCCAAGATCTGGGACAGCCCCAGCATTTT	CASSQDLGQPQHF
TRBJ1-1	.	few	TRBV24-1	TGTGCCACCAGTGATAATATGAACACTGAAGCTTTCTTT	CATSDNMNTEAFF
TRBJ2-7	.	.	TRBV6-2/TRBV6-3	TGTGCCAGCACCAAGGGGTTAGGTCTTCCCTCCGGTTCCTACGAGCAGTACTTC	CASTKGLGLPSGSYEQYF
TRBJ2-2	.	.	TRBV11-2	TGTGCCAGCAGCCGGAGGGCAGACCCGAACACCGGGGAGCTGTTTTTT	CASSRRADPNTGELFF
TRBJ1-3	.	.	TRBV20-1	TGCAGTGCTACCCTAGGAGGCAGGTTGGGCTCTGGAAACACCATATATTTT	CSATLGGRLGSGNTIYF
TRBJ1-6	.	.	TRBV2	TGTGCCAGCAGCGGGTTGGCCGGGGGCAATTCACCCCTCCACTTT	CASSGLAGGNSPLHF
TRBJ2-5	TRBD2	few	TRBV27	TGTGCCAGCAGTTTATCACTAGCGGGAGGGGGTAGAGAGACCCAGTACTTC	CASSLSLAGGGRETQYF
TRBJ2-3	TRBD1	.	TRBV30	TGTGCCTCGAACACAGGGGGGCAATCAGATACGCAGTATTTT	CASNTGGQSDTQYF
TRBJ1-6	.	.	TRBV4-2	TGTGCCAGCAGCCAAGACAGGACCACCTACTCACCCCTCCACTTT	CASSQDRTTYSPLHF
TRBJ1-6	.	.	TRBV7-3	TGTGCCAGCAGCGGCGGTCGCGGCAATTCACCCCTCCACTTT	CASSGGRGNSPLHF
TRBJ1-1	.	.	TRBV7-2	TGTGCCAGCAGCTTCTCTGACACTGAAGCTTTCTTT	CASSFSDTEAFF
TRBJ2-7	.	.	TRBV7-2	TGTGCCAGCAGCCCCTTTCGAGGCTACTACGAGCAGTACTTC	CASSPFRGYYEQYF
TRBJ2-1	.	few	TRBV7-2	TGTGCCAGCAGGGGGTGGTGGGGGTACAATGAGCAGTTCTTC	CASRGWWGYNEQFF
TRBJ2-3	TRBD2	.	TRBV7-9	TGTGCCAGCAGCTTAGGACTAGCGGGAGGGCCGGCGGGAGTTACGCAGTATTTT	CASSLGLAGGPAGVTQYF
TRBJ2-1	.	.	TRBV7-9	TGTGCCAGCAGCTTAGCGCAGGGCGGAATCTATGAGCAGTTCTTC	CASSLAQGGIYEQFF
TRBJ2-7	TRBD1	.	TRBV24-1	TGTGCCACCAGTGATGCCGGGACAGGGGGCTCTTACGAGCAGTACTTC	CATSDAGTGGSYEQYF
TRBJ1-5	TRBD1	few	TRBV15	TGTGCCACCCTGAGGGACAGGGGAGAGGGCAATCAGCCCCAGCATTTT	CATLRDRGEGNQPQHF
TRBJ1-5	.	.	TRBV18	TGTGCCAGCTCAAAGGACGTGGACCAGCCCCAGCATTTT	CASSKDVDQPQHF
TRBJ2-5	TRBD2	once	TRBV10-3	TGTGCCATCAGTGGGACTAGCGGGATGGGAGAGACCCAGTACTTC	CAISGTSGMGETQYF
TRBJ2-7	.	.	TRBV5-4	TGTGCCAGCAGCTTCCCCACGGACCCCTACGAGCAGTACTTC	CASSFPTDPYEQYF
TRBJ2-2	.	.	TRBV20-1	TGCAGTGCCCCCGTGGTAGCGCAGAACACCGGGGAGCTGTTTTTT	CSAPVVAQNTGELFF
TRBJ1-3	.	.	TRBV2	TGTGCCAGCAGTGATCCAGGTCATCCTGGAAACACCATATATTTT	CASSDPGHPGNTIYF
TRBJ1-2	TRBD1	.	TRBV6-1	TGTGCCAGCATAGCGCGGGACAGGGTCGGTTCTAACTATGGCTACACCTTC	CASIARDRVGSNYGYTF
TRBJ1-2	.	few	TRBV12-3/TRBV12-4	TGTGCCAGCAGTACCTCGACAGTGAACTATGGCTACACCTTC	CASSTSTVNYGYTF
TRBJ1-1	.	.	TRBV6-2/TRBV6-3	TGTGCCAGCAGTACAGGTTCCACTGAAGCTTTCTTT	CASSTGSTEAFF
TRBJ1-3	.	.	TRBV6-1	TGTACCAGCAGTGAAATCGAAAGCTCTGGAAACACCATATATTTT	CTSSEIESSGNTIYF
TRBJ1-1	.	.	TRBV11-2	TGTGCCAGCAGCTTAGTTGGGGCATCCGGTGAAGCTTTCTTT	CASSLVGASGEAFF
TRBJ2-3	TRBD1	.	TRBV7-2	TGTGCCAGCAGCTTGGGACAGTCCACAGATACGCAGTATTTT	CASSLGQSTDTQYF
TRBJ1-2	.	few	TRBV20-1	TGCAGTGCTAGAGATCCCCATTTGGGGGGCTATGGCTACACCTTC	CSARDPHLGGYGYTF
TRBJ1-1	.	.	TRBV19	TGTGCCAGTAGTACGACAGGTAGCCTCTCGAACACTGAAGCTTTCTTT	CASSTTGSLSNTEAFF
TRBJ2-1	.	.	TRBV6-5	TGTGCCAGCAGTTACGACAGAGCGGGCCTCTCCTACAATGAGCAGTTCTTC	CASSYDRAGLSYNEQFF
TRBJ1-5	.	few	TRBV6-1	TGTGCCAGCAGTCACCGAGGCCAGCCCCAGCATTTT	CASSHRGQPQHF
TRBJ2-5	.	.	TRBV5-4	TGTGCCAGCAGCTGGGGGGCCGGGCAAGAGACCCAGTACTTC	CASSWGAGQETQYF
TRBJ2-3	.	.	TRBV4-3	TGCGCCAGCAGCCAAGAGCTCGGCGATACGCAGTATTTT	CASSQELGDTQYF
TRBJ1-1	.	.	TRBV6-1	TGTGCCAGCACCGAAGGTAGCGGGCGTCTCATGAACACTGAAGCTTTCTTT	CASTEGSGRLMNTEAFF
TRBJ2-5	TRBD1	.	TRBV20-1	TGCAGTGCTAGCAGGACAGGACAAGAGACCCAGTACTTC	CSASRTGQETQYF
TRBJ2-1	TRBD2	.	TRBV20-1	TGCAGTGCTAAAGGGACTATCATCTACAATGAGCAGTTCTTC	CSAKGTIIYNEQFF
TRBJ2-7	TRBD2	.	TRBV2	TGTGCCAGCAGGGCTGGACTAGAGGTCGCCTACGAGCAGTACTTC	CASRAGLEVAYEQYF
TRBJ1-2	TRBD1	.	TRBV6-1	TGTGCCAGCAGCCAAGACGGACAGGGGAACTATGGCTACACCTTC	CASSQDGQGNYGYTF